Listed here are 10 T cell receptor beta chains from one sample, sequenced in a study of shared clonotypes between healthy human individuals. Clones were read by immunoSEQ multiplex PCR, and TCRdb kept only the in-frame ones, dropping some. The table has around 1.6 million clones, 95% to 99% seen once. Material for sequencing was naive CD4+ T cells sorted from blood. Subset noted: CD45RA+ positively selected. These receptors were taken from a man in his thirties or forties in good health.

V and J are TRBV7-6 and TRBJ1-5; D gene ambiguous. Trimming shortened V by 0 bases and J by 5 bases, and 5 bases separated the two germline ends. The CDR3 totals 13 residues. Germline lookup yields CDR1 SGHVS and CDR2 FNYEAQ. The CDR3 region is CASSLAPHQPQHF. CDR3 in DNA: TGTGCCAGCAGCTTAGCCCCCCATCAGCCCCAGCATTTT.

V usage is TRBV14 and J usage is TRBJ1-1; D is unclear. This CDR3 is built from 15 residues. Germline CDR1 is SGHDN and CDR2 is FVKESK. The ends were cut back, 1 base at V and 4 bases at J, with 13 bases in the middle. The CDR3 loop reads CASSQADWYFTEAFF. The CDR3 nucleotides are TGTGCCAGCAGCCAAGCGGATTGGTACTTCACTGAAGCTTTCTTT. Based on the CDR3 plus reference TRBV14 and TRBJ1-1, the full variable domain is EAGVTQFPSHSVIEKGQTVTLRCDPISGHDNLYWYRRVMGKEIKFLLHFVKESKQDESGMPNNRFLAERTGGTYSTLKVQPAELEDSGVYFCASSQADWYFTEAFFGQGTRLTVV.

The chain joins TRBV27 to TRBJ1-5; no reliable D call. The V gene's germline CDR1 is MNHEY and CDR2 SMNVEV (reference sequence). V was cut by 2 bases and J by 6 bases, with 11 bases left in between. The CDR3 loop spans 14 amino acids. CDR3 coding DNA: TGTGCCAGCAGTTTAGCGGTTTACGGTCAGCCCCAGCATTTT. This sequence encodes CASSLAVYGQPQHF.

This rearrangement joins TRBV27 to TRBJ2-5; D remains unclear. This CDR3 comprises 12 residues. CDR1 is MNHEY and CDR2 is SMNVEV in the germline V gene (reference sequence). V lost 6 bases to trimming and J lost 5 bases, with 10 bases between them. Here the CDR3 DNA reads TGTGCCAGCAGCCCCCTGGGGGAGACCCAGTACTTC. Translating it yields CASSPLGETQYF.

CDR3 sequence (DNA): TGTGCCAGCAGCTTATACAGGGGAGAGACCGGGGAGCTGTTTTTT. It is translated as CASSLYRGETGELFF. The chain uses TRBV7-3 and TRBJ2-2; TRBD1 matches at 7 bases. The CDR3 is 15 residues long. With V trimmed by 2 bases and J by 5 bases, 5 bases remained unmatched. Germline CDR1 SGHTA, CDR2 FQGTGA.

This clone was counted a single time. The rearrangement joins TRBV28 to TRBJ2-4; D is unclear. The V end lost 5 bases, the J end lost 0 bases, and 14 bases lay between the germline ends. Germline assignment: CDR1 MDHEN and CDR2 SYDVKM. This CDR3 is 16 amino acids long. The CDR3 spells CASSPSLFLAKNIQYF. The CDR3, as DNA: TGTGCCAGCAGTCCCAGCCTTTTCCTAGCCAAAAACATTCAGTACTTC. Full variable domain (missing parts from reference TRBV28 and TRBJ2-4): DVKVTQSSRYLVKRTGEKVFLECVQDMDHENMFWYRQDPGLGLRLIYFSYDVKMKEKGDIPEGYSVSREKKERFSLILESASTNQTSMYLCASSPSLFLAKNIQYFGAGTRLSVL.

In its sample, this clone was seen once. As DNA, the CDR3 is TGTGCCAGCAGCTTAGCGCAGGGAATCGGCGGGAGTAACTCCTACGAGCAGTACTTC. Protein: CASSLAQGIGGSNSYEQYF. The chain couples TRBV7-6 to TRBJ2-7, with 7 bases fitting TRBD2. Germline V CDR1 and CDR2: SGHVS, FNYEAQ. With V trimmed by 0 bases and J by 0 bases, 14 bases remained unmatched. The CDR3 totals 19 residues.

The DNA of the CDR3 is TGTGCCAGCAGTACCACCGGTAGCACCGGGGAGCTGTTTTTT. Translation gives CASSTTGSTGELFF. The V gene is TRBV6-6, the J gene TRBJ2-2; D unresolved. The CDR3 has 14 amino acids. Between the trimmed V and J ends, which lost 5 bases and 4 bases, there was a span of 11 bases. Germline CDR1 is MNHNY and CDR2 is SVGAGI (reference sequence).

This chain uses TRBV19 with TRBJ2-1; the match to TRBD2 covers 8 bases. Germline V lookup: CDR1 LNHDA, CDR2 SQIVND (reference sequence). V was pared by 6 bases and J by 4 bases, with 5 bases of the junction left unmatched. CDR3 length: 14 amino acids. CDR3 nucleotide sequence: TGTGCCAGTAGGCGGGGGGCAGGGTACAATGAGCAGTTCTTC. This translates into CASRRGAGYNEQFF.

The J gene is TRBJ1-1, the V gene TRBV10-2, with unresolved D. The CDR3 extends over 11 amino acids. Germline V gives CDR1 WSHSY, CDR2 SAAADI. Trimming took 8 bases from V and 6 from J, leaving 10 bases between them. Here the CDR3 reads CASGGAPEAFF. The CDR3 DNA is TGCGCCAGCGGAGGAGCGCCTGAAGCTTTCTTT.